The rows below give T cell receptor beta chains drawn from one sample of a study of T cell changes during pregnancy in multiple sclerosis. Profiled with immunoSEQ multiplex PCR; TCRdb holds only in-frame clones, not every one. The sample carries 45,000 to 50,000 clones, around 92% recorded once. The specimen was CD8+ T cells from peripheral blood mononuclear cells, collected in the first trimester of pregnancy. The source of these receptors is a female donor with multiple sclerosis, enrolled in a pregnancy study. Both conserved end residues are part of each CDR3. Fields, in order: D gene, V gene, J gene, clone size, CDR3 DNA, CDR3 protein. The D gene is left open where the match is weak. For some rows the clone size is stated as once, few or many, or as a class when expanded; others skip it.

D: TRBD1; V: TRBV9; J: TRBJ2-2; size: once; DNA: TGTGCCAGCAGCGTAGTGGGGACAGGGGAGGAGCTGTTTTTT; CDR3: CASSVVGTGEELFF
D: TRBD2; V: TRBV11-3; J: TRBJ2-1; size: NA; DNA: TGTGCCAGCAGCTTGAGGACTAGCGGGAGTGTGGTAGACAATGAGCAGTTCTTC; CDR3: CASSLRTSGSVVDNEQFF
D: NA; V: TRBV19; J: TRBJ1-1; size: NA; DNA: TGTGCCAGTAGAAGGGGTTTTTCAGAAGCTTTCTTT; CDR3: CASRRGFSEAFF
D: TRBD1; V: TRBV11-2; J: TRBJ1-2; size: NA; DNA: TGTGCCAGCAGCTTAGGGTGGGACAGCTCGGCTAACTATGGCTACACCTTC; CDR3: CASSLGWDSSANYGYTF
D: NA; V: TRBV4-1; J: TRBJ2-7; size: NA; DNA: TGCGCCAGCAGCCAACTAGGGGACTCCTACGAGCAGTACTTC; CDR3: CASSQLGDSYEQYF
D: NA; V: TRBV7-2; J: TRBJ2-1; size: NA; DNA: TGTGCCAGCAGCTCTGCAGGGAATGAGCAGTTCTTC; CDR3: CASSSAGNEQFF
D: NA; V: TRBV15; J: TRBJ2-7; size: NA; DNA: TGTGCCACCAGCAGAGATCTAGGGAGACCCTACGAGCAGTACTTC; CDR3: CATSRDLGRPYEQYF
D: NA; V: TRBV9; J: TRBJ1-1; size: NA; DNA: TGTGCCAGCGCAACAGGGCTTAGGAACACTGAAGCTTTCTTT; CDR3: CASATGLRNTEAFF
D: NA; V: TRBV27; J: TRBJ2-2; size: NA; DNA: TGTGCCAGCAGTACCAGCCAGGATTACACCGGGGAGCTGTTTTTT; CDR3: CASSTSQDYTGELFF
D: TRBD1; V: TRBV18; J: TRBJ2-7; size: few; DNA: TGTGCCAGCTCACCAAGGGGGCGAGATTTCTACGAGCAGTACTTC; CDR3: CASSPRGRDFYEQYF
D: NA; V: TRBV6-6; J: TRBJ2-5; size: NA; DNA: TGTGCCAGCAGTGGGGGACTGCACCAAGAGACCCAGTACTTC; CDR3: CASSGGLHQETQYF
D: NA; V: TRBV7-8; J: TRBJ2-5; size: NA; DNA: TGTGCCAGCAGCTTCTACAGGGAAGTGGAGACCCAGTACTTC; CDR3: CASSFYREVETQYF
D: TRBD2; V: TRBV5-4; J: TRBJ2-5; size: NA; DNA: TGTGCCAGCAGCCAGGGGACTAGCGGGCGGGAAGAGACCCAGTACTTC; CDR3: CASSQGTSGREETQYF
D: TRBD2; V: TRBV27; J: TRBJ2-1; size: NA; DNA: TGTGCCAGCAGTTTATTGCGCCTAGCGGACGACAATGAGCAGTTCTTC; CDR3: CASSLLRLADDNEQFF
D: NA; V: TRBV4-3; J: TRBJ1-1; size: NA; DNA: TGCGCCAGCAGCGCCGCCCTTCTGACAGTCGGCACTGAAGCTTTCTTT; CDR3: CASSAALLTVGTEAFF
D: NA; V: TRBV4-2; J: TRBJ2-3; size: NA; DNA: TGTGCCAGCAGCCAACTAGTAGGAAGCACAGATACGCAGTATTTT; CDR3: CASSQLVGSTDTQYF
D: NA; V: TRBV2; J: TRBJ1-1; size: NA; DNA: TGTGCCAGCAGTGGGGGCGTGAACACTGAAGCTTTCTTT; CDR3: CASSGGVNTEAFF
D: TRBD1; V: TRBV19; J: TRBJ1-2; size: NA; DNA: TGTGCCAGTAGTATATTGCCAGGGGGGAACTATGGCTACACCTTC; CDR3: CASSILPGGNYGYTF
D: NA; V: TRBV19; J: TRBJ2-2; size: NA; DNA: TGTGCCAGTAGTCCGTCAGGGTACGGCGGGGAGCTGTTTTTT; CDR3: CASSPSGYGGELFF
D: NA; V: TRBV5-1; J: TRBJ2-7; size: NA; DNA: TGCGCCAGCAGCGCCGACAGTACCTACGAGCAGTACTTC; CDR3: CASSADSTYEQYF
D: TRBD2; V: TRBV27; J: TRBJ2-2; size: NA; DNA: TGTGCCAGCAGTCCCCCTCGTAGGGACAGCGGGAGGGCCGGGGAGCTGTTTTTT; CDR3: CASSPPRRDSGRAGELFF
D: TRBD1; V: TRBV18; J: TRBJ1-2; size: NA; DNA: TGTGCCAGCTCACCCAAGAAGGGACAGGGCGGTTTCTATGGCTACACCTTC; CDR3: CASSPKKGQGGFYGYTF
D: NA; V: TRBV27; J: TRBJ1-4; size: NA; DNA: TGTGCCAGCAGTTTAGGCAGGGAGGGGGCAACTAATGAAAAACTGTTTTTT; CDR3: CASSLGREGATNEKLFF
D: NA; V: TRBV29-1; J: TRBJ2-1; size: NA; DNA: TGCAGCGTCGTGGACAGATACAATGAGCAGTTCTTC; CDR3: CSVVDRYNEQFF
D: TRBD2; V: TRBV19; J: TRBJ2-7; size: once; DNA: TGTGCCAGTAGTCCCGGACTAGGCGGTACGTACGAGCAGTACTTC; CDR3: CASSPGLGGTYEQYF
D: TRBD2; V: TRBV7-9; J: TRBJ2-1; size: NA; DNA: TGTGCCAGCAGCTTAGATAGCGGGCCTCTGTCTTACAATGAGCAGTTCTTC; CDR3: CASSLDSGPLSYNEQFF